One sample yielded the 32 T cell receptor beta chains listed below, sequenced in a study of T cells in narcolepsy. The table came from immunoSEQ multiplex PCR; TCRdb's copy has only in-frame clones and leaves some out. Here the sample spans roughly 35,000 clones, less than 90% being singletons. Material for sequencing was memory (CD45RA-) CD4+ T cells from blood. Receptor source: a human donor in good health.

The CDR3 nucleotides are TGTGCCAGCAGCCTCAGGGGACTTACCAATCAGCCCCAGCATTTT. As protein: CASSLRGLTNQPQHF. The chain combines TRBV7-2 with TRBJ1-5; tentative D call: TRBD1 (6 bases). Germline assignment: CDR1 SGHTA and CDR2 FQGNSA. CDR3 length: 15 residues. V lost 5 bases and J 3 bases, leaving 14 bases between the germline ends. The full variable domain, rest sourced from reference TRBV7-2 and TRBJ1-5, is GAGVSQSPSNKVTEKGKDVELRCDPISGHTALYWYRQSLGQGLEFLIYFQGNSAPDKSGLPSDRFSAERTGGSVSTLTIQRTQQEDSAVYLCASSLRGLTNQPQHFGDGTRLSIL.

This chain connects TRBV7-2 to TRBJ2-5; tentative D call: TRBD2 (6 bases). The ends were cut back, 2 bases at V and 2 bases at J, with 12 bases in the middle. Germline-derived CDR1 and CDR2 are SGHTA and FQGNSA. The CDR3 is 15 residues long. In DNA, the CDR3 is TGTGCCAGCAGCTTAAACGGACTATCACAAGAGACCCAGTACTTC. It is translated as CASSLNGLSQETQYF.

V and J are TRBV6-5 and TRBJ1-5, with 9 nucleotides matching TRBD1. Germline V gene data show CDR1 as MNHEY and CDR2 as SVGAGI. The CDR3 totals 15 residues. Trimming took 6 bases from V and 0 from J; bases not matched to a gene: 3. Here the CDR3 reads CASRRTGDSNQPQHF. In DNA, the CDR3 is TGTGCCAGCAGACGGACAGGGGATAGCAATCAGCCCCAGCATTTT.

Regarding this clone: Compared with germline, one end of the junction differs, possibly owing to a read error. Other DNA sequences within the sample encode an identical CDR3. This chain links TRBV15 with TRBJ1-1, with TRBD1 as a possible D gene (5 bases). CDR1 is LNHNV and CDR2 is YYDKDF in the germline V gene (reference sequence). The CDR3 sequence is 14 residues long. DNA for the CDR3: TGTGCCACCAGCAGAGGGGACGTGAGCACTGAAGCCTTCTTT. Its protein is CATSRGDVSTEAFF. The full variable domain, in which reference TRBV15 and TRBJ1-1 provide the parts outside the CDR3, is DAMVIQNPRYQVTQFGKPVTLSCSQTLNHNVMYWYQQKSSQAPKLLFHYYDKDFNNEADTPDNFQSRRPNTSFCFLDIRSPGLGDTAMYLCATSRGDVSTEAFFGQGTRLTVV.

The CDR3 sequence is CASSLAGGGSNEQFF. As DNA, the CDR3 is TGTGCCAGCAGTCTAGCGGGAGGGGGTAGCAATGAGCAGTTCTTC. This rearrangement joins TRBV28 to TRBJ2-1, with 12 nucleotides matching TRBD2. CDR3 length equals 15 residues. Per the germline V gene, CDR1 is MDHEN and CDR2 is SYDVKM. The trim removed 5 bases at V and 6 bases at J, leaving 5 bases unmatched.

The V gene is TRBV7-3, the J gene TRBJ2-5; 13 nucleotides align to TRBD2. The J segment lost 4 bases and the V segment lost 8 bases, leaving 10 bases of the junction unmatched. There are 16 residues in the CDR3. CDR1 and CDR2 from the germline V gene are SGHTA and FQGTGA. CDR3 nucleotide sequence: TGTGCCAGCGGCCAAAGGACTAGCGGGAGTAGAGAGACCCAGTACTTC. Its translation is CASGQRTSGSRETQYF.

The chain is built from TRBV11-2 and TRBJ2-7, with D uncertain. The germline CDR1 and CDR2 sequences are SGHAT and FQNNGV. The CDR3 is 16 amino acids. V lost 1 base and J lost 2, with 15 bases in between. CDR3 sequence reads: CASSLGEPGVTYEQYF. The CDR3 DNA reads TGTGCCAGCAGCTTAGGGGAACCTGGCGTCACCTACGAGCAGTACTTC.

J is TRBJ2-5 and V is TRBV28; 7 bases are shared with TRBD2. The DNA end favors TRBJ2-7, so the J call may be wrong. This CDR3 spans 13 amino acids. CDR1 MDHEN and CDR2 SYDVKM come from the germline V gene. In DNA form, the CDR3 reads TGTGCCAGCAACGAAGCGGGACGGTACGAGCAGTACTTC. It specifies CASNEAGRYEQYF.

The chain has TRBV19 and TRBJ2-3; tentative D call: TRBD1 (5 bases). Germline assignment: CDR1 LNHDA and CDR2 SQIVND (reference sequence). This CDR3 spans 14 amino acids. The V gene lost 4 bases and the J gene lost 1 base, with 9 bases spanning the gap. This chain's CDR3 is CASSTQGGTDTQYF. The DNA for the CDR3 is TGTGCCAGTAGTACCCAAGGGGGCACAGATACGCAGTATTTT.

The CDR3 DNA is TGTGCCAGCAGAGTTCCGGGTGCCACTGAAGCTTTCTTT. Amino acid sequence: CASRVPGATEAFF. The chain recombines TRBV6-1 with TRBJ1-1; D ambiguous. This CDR3 spans 13 amino acids. V shed 6 bases and J shed 4 bases, with 12 bases lying between them. CDR1 and CDR2 from the germline V gene are MNHNS and SASEGT.

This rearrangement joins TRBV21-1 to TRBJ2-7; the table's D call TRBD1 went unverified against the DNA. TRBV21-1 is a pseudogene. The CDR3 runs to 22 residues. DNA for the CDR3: TGTGCCAGCAGCAAAGAGCCGACTAGTCGAGACAGGGGGCTACGGAGGACCTACGAGCAGTACTTC. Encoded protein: CASSKEPTSRDRGLRRTYEQYF.

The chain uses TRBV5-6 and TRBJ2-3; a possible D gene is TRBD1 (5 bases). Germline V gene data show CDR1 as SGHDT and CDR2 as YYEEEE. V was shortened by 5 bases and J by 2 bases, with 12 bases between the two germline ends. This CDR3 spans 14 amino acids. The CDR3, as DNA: TGTGCCAGCAGGGACAAAGGGTCCACAGATACGCAGTATTTT. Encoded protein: CASRDKGSTDTQYF.

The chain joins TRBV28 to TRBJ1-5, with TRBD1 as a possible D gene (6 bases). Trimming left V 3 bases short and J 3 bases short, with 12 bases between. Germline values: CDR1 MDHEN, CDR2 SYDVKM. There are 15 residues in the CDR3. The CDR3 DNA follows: TGTGCCAGCAGTTTTGACCAGGGGATCAATCAGCCCCAGCATTTT. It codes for CASSFDQGINQPQHF.

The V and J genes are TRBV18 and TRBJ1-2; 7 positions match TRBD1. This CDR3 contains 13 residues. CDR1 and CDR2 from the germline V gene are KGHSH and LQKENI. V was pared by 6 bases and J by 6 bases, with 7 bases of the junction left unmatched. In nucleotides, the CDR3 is TGTGCCAGCTCCACAACAGGGGCAGATGGCTACACCTTC. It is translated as CASSTTGADGYTF.

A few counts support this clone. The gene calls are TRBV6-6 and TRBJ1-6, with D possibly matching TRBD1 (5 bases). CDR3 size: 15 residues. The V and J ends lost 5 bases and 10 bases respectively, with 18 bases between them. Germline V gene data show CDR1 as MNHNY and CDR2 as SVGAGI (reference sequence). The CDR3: CASSGPGVRGSPLHF. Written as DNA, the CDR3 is TGTGCCAGCAGTGGGCCGGGGGTTCGAGGGTCACCCCTCCACTTT.

As DNA, the CDR3 is TGTGCCAGCAGCTTAAACGCGGGGGGCCATGGAGATACGCAGTATTTT. This gives the protein CASSLNAGGHGDTQYF. The chain is built from TRBV7-3 and TRBJ2-3, with TRBD2 matching over 8 bases. Germline V lookup: CDR1 SGHTA, CDR2 FQGTGA. Losses at the gene ends were 1 base for V and 5 bases for J; bases not matched to a gene: 8. The CDR3 extends over 16 amino acids.

This chain's CDR3 is CASSPGWANYGYTF. CDR3 in DNA: TGTGCCAGCAGCCCGGGGTGGGCTAACTATGGCTACACCTTC. V and J are TRBV7-9 and TRBJ1-2; D is unresolved. Per germline, CDR1 SEHNR and CDR2 FQNEAQ (reference sequence). This CDR3 comprises 14 residues. Trimming shortened V by 5 bases and J by 0 bases, and 10 bases separated the two germline ends.

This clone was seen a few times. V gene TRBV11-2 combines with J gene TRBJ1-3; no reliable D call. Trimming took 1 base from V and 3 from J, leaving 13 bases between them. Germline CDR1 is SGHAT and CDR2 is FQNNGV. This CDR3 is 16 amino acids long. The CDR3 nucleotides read TGTGCCAGCAGCTTAGTTGAGCCAACCCGTGGAAACACCATATATTTT. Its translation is CASSLVEPTRGNTIYF.

CDR3 region: CAWSRNTDTQYF. CDR3 DNA: TGTGCCTGGAGCAGAAACACAGATACGCAGTATTTT. The chain couples TRBV30 to TRBJ2-3, with D uncertain. The germline V gene has CDR1 GTSNPN and CDR2 SVGIG (reference sequence). This CDR3 is 12 amino acids long. Trimming took 3 bases from V and 2 from J, leaving 6 bases between them.

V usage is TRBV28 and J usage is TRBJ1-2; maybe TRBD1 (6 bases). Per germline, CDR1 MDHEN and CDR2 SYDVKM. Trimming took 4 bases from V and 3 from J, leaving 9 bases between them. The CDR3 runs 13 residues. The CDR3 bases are TGTGCCAGCAGTTCGCAGGGGTACTATGGCTACACCTTC. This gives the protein CASSSQGYYGYTF.

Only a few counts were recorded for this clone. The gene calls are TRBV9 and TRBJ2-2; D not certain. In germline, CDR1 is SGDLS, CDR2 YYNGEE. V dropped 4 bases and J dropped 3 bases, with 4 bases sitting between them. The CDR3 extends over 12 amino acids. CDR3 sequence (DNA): TGTGCCAGCAGCCCCCACACCGGGGAGCTGTTTTTT. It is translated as CASSPHTGELFF.

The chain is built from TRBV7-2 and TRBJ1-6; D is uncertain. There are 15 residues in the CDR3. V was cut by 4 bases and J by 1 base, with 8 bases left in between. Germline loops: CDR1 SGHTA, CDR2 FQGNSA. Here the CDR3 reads CASSSERSYNSPLHF. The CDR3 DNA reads TGTGCCAGCAGCTCCGAGAGGTCCTATAATTCACCCCTCCACTTT.

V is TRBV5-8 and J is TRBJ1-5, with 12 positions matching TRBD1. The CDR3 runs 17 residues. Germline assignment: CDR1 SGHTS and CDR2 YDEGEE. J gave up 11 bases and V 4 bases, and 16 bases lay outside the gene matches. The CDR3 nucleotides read TGTGCCAGCAGCGACGGGACAGGGGGCTTTACCATCAGAACCCAGCATTTT. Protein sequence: CASSDGTGGFTIRTQHF.

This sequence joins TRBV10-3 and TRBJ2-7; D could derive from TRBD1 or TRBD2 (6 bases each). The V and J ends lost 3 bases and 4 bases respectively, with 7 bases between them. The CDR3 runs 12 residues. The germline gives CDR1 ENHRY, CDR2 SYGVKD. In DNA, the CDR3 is TGTGCCATCAGTGAAGGGGGGTACGAGCAGTACTTC. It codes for CAISEGGYEQYF.

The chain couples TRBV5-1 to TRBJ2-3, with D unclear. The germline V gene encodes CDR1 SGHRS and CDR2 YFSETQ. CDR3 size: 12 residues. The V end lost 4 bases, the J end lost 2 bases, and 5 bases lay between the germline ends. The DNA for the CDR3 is TGCGCCAGCAGCCTGGACACAGATACGCAGTATTTT. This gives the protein CASSLDTDTQYF.

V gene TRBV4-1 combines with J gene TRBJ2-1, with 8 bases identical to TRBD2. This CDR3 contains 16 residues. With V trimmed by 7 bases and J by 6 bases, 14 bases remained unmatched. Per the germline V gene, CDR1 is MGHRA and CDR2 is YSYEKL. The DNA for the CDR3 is TGCGCCAGCACCACTCCGAGGAGCGGGGGACCCAATGAGCAGTTCTTC. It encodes CASTTPRSGGPNEQFF.

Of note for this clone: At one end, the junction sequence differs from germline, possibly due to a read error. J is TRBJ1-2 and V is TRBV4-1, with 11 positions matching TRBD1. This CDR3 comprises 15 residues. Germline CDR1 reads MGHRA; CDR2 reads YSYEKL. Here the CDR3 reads CASSQGGQGAGGYTF. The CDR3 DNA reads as TGCGCCAGCAGTCAAGGAGGACAGGGGGCCGGGGGCTACACCTTC.

The CDR3 protein is CASTRGGPQQTQYF. The CDR3 bases are TGTGCCAGCACCAGAGGGGGCCCGCAACAGACCCAGTACTTC. The chain links TRBV28 to TRBJ2-5, with TRBD1 matching over 7 bases. The CDR3 runs 14 residues. V gave up 7 bases and J gave up 6 bases; unmatched junction bases: 11. Germline V gives CDR1 MDHEN, CDR2 SYDVKM.

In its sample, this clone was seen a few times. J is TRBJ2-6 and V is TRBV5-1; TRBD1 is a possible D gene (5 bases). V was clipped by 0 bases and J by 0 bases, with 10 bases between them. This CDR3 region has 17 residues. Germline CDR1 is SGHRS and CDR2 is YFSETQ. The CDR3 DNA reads TGCGCCAGCAGCTTGGCTCAGGGTGGCTCTGGGGCCAACGTCCTGACTTTC. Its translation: CASSLAQGGSGANVLTF.

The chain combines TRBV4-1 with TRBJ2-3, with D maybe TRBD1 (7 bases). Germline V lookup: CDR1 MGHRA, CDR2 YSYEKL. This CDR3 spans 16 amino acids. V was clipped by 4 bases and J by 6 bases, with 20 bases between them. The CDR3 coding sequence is TGCGCCAGCAGCCCCAGGGGGGTCATGACGGGGGATACGCAGTATTTT. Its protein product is CASSPRGVMTGDTQYF.

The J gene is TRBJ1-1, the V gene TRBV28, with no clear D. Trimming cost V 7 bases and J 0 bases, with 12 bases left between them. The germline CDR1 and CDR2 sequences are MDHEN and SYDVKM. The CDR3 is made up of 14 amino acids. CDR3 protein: CASIPGPLNTEAFF. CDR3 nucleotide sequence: TGTGCCAGCATCCCCGGGCCGTTGAACACTGAAGCTTTCTTT.

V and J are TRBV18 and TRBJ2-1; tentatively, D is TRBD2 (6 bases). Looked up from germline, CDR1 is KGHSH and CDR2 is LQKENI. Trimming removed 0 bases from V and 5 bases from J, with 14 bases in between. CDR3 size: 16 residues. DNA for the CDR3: TGTGCCAGCTCACCACCCGCCCTAGCGCGGAACAATGAGCAGTTCTTC. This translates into CASSPPALARNNEQFF.